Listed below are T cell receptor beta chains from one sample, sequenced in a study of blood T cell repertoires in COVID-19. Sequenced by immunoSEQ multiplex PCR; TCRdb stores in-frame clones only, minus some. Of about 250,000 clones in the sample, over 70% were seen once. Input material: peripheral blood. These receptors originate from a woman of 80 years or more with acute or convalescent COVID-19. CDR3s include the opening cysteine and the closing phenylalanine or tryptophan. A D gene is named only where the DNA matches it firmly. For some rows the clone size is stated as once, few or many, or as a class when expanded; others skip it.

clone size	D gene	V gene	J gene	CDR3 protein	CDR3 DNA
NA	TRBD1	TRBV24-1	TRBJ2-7	CATRYGRDRGVYEQYF	TGTGCCACCAGGTACGGGAGAGACAGGGGGGTCTACGAGCAGTACTTC
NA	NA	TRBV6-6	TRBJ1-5	CASRVDRSNQPQHF	TGTGCCAGCAGGGTTGACAGGAGCAATCAGCCCCAGCATTTT
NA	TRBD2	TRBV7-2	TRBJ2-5	CASSLGLAGTYQETQYF	TGTGCCAGCAGCTTGGGACTAGCGGGGACGTACCAAGAGACCCAGTACTTC
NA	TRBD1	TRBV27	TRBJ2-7	CASRAQGAHEQYF	TGTGCCAGCAGGGCGCAGGGGGCCCACGAGCAGTACTTC
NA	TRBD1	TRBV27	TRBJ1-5	CASSFHQDRGDSNQPQHF	TGTGCCAGCAGTTTCCACCAAGACAGGGGGGATAGCAATCAGCCCCAGCATTTT
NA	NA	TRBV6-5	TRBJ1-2	CASRADSSSYGYTF	TGTGCCAGCAGAGCCGACAGTTCGTCCTATGGCTACACCTTC
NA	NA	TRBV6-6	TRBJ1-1	CASRQHEAFF	TGTGCCAGCAGACAGCATGAAGCTTTCTTT
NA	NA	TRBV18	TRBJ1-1	CASSPPPGYTEAFF	TGTGCCAGCTCACCACCGCCAGGGTACACTGAAGCTTTCTTT
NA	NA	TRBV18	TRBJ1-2	CASSPDSSYGYTF	TGTGCCAGCTCCCCAGACAGCAGCTATGGCTACACCTTC
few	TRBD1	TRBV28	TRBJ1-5	CATDRGSQPQHF	TGTGCCACCGACAGGGGTAGCCAGCCCCAGCATTTT
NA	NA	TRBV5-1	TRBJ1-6	CASSLAGGGDSPLHF	TGCGCCAGCAGCTTGGCGGGGGGTGGTGATTCACCCCTCCACTTT
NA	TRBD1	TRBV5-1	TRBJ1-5	CASSFGTGNQPQHF	TGCGCCAGCAGCTTTGGGACAGGGAATCAGCCCCAGCATTTT
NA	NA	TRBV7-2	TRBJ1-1	CASSLGQDLNTEAFF	TGTGCCAGCAGCTTAGGGCAGGACTTGAACACTGAAGCTTTCTTT
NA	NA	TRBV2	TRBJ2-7	CASSSGMSYEQYF	TGTGCCAGCAGCTCCGGGATGTCATACGAGCAGTACTTC
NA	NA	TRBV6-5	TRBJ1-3	CASNPGGSGNTIYF	TGTGCCAGCAACCCGGGGGGCTCTGGAAACACCATATATTTT
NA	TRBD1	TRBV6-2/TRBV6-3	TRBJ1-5	CASSYQGVGNQPQHF	TGTGCCAGCAGTTACCAGGGGGTGGGGAATCAGCCCCAGCATTTT
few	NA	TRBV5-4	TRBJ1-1	CASSLMGGSEAFF	TGTGCCAGCAGCTTGATGGGAGGGTCTGAAGCTTTCTTT
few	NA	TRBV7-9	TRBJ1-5	CASSFSTGNSNQPQHF	TGTGCCAGCAGCTTCTCGACGGGGAATAGCAATCAGCCCCAGCATTTT
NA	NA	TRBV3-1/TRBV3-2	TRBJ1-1	CASSQDILGGDEAFF	TGTGCCAGCAGCCAAGACATTTTGGGGGGAGATGAAGCTTTCTTT
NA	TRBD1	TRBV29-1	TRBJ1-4	CSVYGTGTTNEKLFF	TGCAGCGTTTACGGGACAGGGACAACTAATGAAAAACTGTTTTTT
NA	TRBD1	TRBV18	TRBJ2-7	CASSPLDRGFEQYF	TGTGCCAGCTCACCACTGGACAGGGGGTTCGAGCAGTACTTC
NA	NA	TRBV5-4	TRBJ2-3	CASTPGLAFTDTQYF	TGTGCCAGCACCCCAGGGCTGGCATTCACAGATACGCAGTATTTT
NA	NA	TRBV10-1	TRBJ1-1	CASSLGDTNTEAFF	TGCGCCAGCAGTCTCGGGGACACAAACACTGAAGCTTTCTTT
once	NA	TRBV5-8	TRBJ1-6	CASRAGTYYNSPLHF	TGTGCCAGCAGAGCCGGGACTTACTATAATTCACCCCTCCACTTT
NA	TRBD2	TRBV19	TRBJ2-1	CASSIIAGDPYNEQFF	TGTGCCAGTAGTATCATAGCGGGAGATCCCTACAATGAGCAGTTCTTC
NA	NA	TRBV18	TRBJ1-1	CASSLSTRAGTEAFF	TGTGCCAGCTCACTATCGACCCGGGCGGGAACTGAAGCTTTCTTT
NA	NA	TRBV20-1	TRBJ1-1	CSARGGSEAFF	TGCAGTGCTAGAGGGGGCTCTGAAGCTTTCTTT
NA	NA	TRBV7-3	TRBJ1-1	CASRSRAGPTEAFF	TGTGCCAGCCGCTCTCGAGCGGGGCCCACTGAAGCTTTCTTT
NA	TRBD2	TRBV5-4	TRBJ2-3	CASSAPSGVTDTQYF	TGTGCCAGCAGCGCCCCTAGCGGGGTCACAGATACGCAGTATTTT
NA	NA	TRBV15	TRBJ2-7	CATSREQEAVYEQYF	TGTGCCACCAGCAGAGAGCAGGAGGCGGTCTACGAGCAGTACTTC
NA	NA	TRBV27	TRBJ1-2	CASSLSGGNYGYTF	TGTGCCAGCAGTTTATCGGGGGGAAACTATGGCTACACCTTC
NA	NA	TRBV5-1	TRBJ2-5	CASSRTGLFQETQYF	TGCGCCAGCAGCCGTACGGGACTTTTTCAAGAGACCCAGTACTTC
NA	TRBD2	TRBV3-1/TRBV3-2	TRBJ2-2	CASRLSGRANTGELFF	TGTGCCAGCAGGTTAAGCGGGAGGGCGAACACCGGGGAGCTGTTTTTT
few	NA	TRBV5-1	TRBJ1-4	CASSLLAASTNEKLFF	TGCGCCAGCAGCTTGCTTGCCGCGTCAACTAATGAAAAACTGTTTTTT
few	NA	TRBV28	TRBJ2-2	CASSPRNTGELFF	TGTGCCAGCAGCCCCAGGAACACCGGGGAGCTGTTTTTT
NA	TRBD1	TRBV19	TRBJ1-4	CASRRQGSSIEKLFF	TGTGCCAGTAGGAGACAGGGTTCTAGTATAGAAAAACTGTTTTTT
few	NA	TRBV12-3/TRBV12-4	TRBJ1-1	CASLPYVNTEAFF	TGTGCCAGCCTTCCCTACGTGAACACTGAAGCTTTCTTT
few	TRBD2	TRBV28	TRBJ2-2	CASSPISGGLRTGELFF	TGTGCCAGCAGTCCGATTTCGGGGGGGTTGAGGACCGGGGAGCTGTTTTTT
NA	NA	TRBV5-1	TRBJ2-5	CASSPGTQQETQYF	TGCGCCAGCAGCCCCGGGACTCAACAAGAGACCCAGTACTTC
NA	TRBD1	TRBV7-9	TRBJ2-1	CASSLNRDRYNEQFF	TGTGCCAGCAGCCTGAACCGGGACAGGTACAATGAGCAGTTCTTC
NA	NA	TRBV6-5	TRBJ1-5	CASISPGDSGRAQHF	TGTGCCAGCATCTCACCGGGGGACTCCGGTAGGGCCCAGCATTTT
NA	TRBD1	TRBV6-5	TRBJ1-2	CASSYSGTVNYGYTF	TGTGCCAGCAGTTACTCCGGGACAGTTAACTATGGCTACACCTTC
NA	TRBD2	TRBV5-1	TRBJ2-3	CASSLGLAGASTDTQYF	TGCGCCAGCAGCTTGGGACTAGCGGGGGCTAGCACAGATACGCAGTATTTT
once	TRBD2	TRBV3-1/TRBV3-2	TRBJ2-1	CASSGLAGGLSSYNEQFF	TGTGCCAGCAGCGGACTAGCGGGAGGTTTGAGCTCCTACAATGAGCAGTTCTTC
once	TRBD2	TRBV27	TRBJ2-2	CASRSGSSTGELFF	TGTGCCAGCCGTAGCGGGTCGAGCACCGGGGAGCTGTTTTTT
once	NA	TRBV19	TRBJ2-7	CASSIDLRARGYEQYF	TGTGCCAGTAGTATAGATCTCCGGGCTCGGGGGTACGAGCAGTACTTC
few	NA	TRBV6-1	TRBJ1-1	CASSINGGTEAFF	TGTGCCAGCAGCATTAATGGCGGCACTGAAGCTTTCTTT
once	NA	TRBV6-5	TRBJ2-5	CASSLGPGGETQYF	TGTGCCAGCAGCCTTGGGCCAGGAGGAGAGACCCAGTACTTC
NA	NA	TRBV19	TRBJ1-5	CASSIGGGENQPQHF	TGTGCCAGTAGTATAGGAGGGGGGGAAAATCAGCCCCAGCATTTT
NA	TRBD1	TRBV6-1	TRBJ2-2	CASSEGTVANTGELFF	TGTGCCAGCAGTGAGGGGACAGTTGCGAACACCGGGGAGCTGTTTTTT
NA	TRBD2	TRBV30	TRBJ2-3	CAWEREGTTDTQYF	TGTGCCTGGGAGCGGGAAGGCACCACAGATACGCAGTATTTT
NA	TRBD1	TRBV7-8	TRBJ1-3	CASMQGGFGNTIYF	TGTGCCAGCATGCAGGGGGGATTTGGAAACACCATATATTTT
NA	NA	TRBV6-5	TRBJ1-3	CASSLSFSGNTIYF	TGTGCCAGCAGTTTAAGCTTCTCTGGAAACACCATATATTTT
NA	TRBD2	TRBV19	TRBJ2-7	CASSTLSGNEQYF	TGTGCCAGTAGTACCCTTAGCGGGAACGAGCAGTACTTC
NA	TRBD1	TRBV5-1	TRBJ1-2	CASSLPTGKLNYGYTF	TGCGCCAGCAGCTTGCCGACAGGGAAACTGAACTATGGCTACACCTTC
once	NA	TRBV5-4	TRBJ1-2	CASSLSDNYGYTF	TGTGCCAGCAGCCTCAGTGATAACTATGGCTACACCTTC
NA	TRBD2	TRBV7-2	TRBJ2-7	CASSAGTSGSYEQYF	TGTGCCAGCAGCGCCGGGACTAGCGGTTCCTACGAGCAGTACTTC
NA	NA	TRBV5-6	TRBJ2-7	CASSLQGSYEQYF	TGTGCCAGCAGCTTACAGGGTTCGTACGAGCAGTACTTC
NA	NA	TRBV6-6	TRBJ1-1	CASSYRRENTEAFF	TGTGCCAGCAGTTACCGCCGGGAGAACACTGAAGCTTTCTTT
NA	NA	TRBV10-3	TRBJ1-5	CAISDYPGLDQPQHF	TGTGCCATCAGTGATTACCCAGGGTTGGATCAGCCCCAGCATTTT